This record concerns one TCR beta chain sequence. The method was immunoSEQ multiplex PCR; TCRdb's version includes in-frame clones alone and lacks a portion of them. The table lists 190,000 or so clones, approximately 90% of them singletons. The data were taken from a study of blood T cell repertoires in COVID-19. Background on the study: Specimens from acute and convalescent COVID-19 originated in the United States, Italy and Spain. PBMCs, B-cell-depleted T cells, or T cells provided the cDNA or gDNA that made up the material.

The CDR3 covers 12 residues. Germline V gene data show CDR1 as LNHDA and CDR2 as SQIVND (reference sequence). V shed 8 bases and J shed 6 bases, with 11 bases lying between them. The chain combines TRBV19 with TRBJ1-5; possibly TRBD1 for D (6 bases). The sequencing input was peripheral blood. The clonotype comes from a woman aged 18-29 years who had recovered from COVID-19. The CDR3 sequence: CASWEGGQPQHF. For the CDR3, the DNA is TGTGCCAGTTGGGAAGGGGGTCAGCCCCAGCATTTT.